The 6 T cell receptor beta chains below all came from one sample that was sequenced in a study of chemoradiotherapy in HPV16-positive cancers. Repertoires were generated with immunoSEQ multiplex PCR, while TCRdb's copy carries only in-frame clones and drops some. The table records approximately 4,500 clones, around 77% of them present only once. The sequenced sample was tumor tissue, obtained from a patient who underwent chemoradiotherapy. The receptors here all came from a human donor with HPV-associated anogenital cancer.

This clone was found a few times. V usage is TRBV5-4 and J usage is TRBJ1-3; 7 bases agree with TRBD1. Germline values: CDR1 SGHNT, CDR2 YYREEE (reference sequence). The ends lost 0 bases at V and 8 bases at J; junction bases unmatched: 5. The CDR3 spans 14 residues. CDR3 nucleotides: TGTGCCAGCAGCTTGGAGACAGGGCGCGACACCATATATTTT. Translating gives CASSLETGRDTIYF.

The chain combines TRBV5-1 with TRBJ1-2; weak D call: TRBD1 (5 bases). The CDR3 has 13 amino acids. Germline V gene sequence: CDR1 SGHRS, CDR2 YFSETQ. V was shortened by 5 bases and J by 6 bases, with 14 bases between the two germline ends. The CDR3 protein is CASRFALGDGYTF. In DNA form, the CDR3 reads TGCGCCAGCAGATTTGCGTTGGGGGATGGCTACACCTTC.

The chain carries TRBV11-3 and TRBJ2-1; D gene ambiguous. There are 14 residues in the CDR3. V lost 1 base and J lost 6, with 10 bases in between. CDR1 is SGHNT and CDR2 is YENEEA in the germline V gene. The CDR3 loop is CASSLGGRLNEQFF. The DNA for the CDR3 is TGTGCCAGCAGCTTAGGAGGCCGACTCAATGAGCAGTTCTTC.

This chain joins TRBV30 and TRBJ2-5, with 12 bases matching TRBD2. CDR3 length: 16 amino acids. CDR1 and CDR2 (germline): GTSNPN, SVGIG (reference sequence). J gave up 8 bases and V 0 bases, and 10 bases lay outside the gene matches. The CDR3 sequence: CAWSVGVLAGGETQYF. DNA of the CDR3: TGTGCCTGGAGTGTAGGGGTACTAGCGGGAGGCGAAACCCAGTACTTC. The full variable domain, with the rest looked up from reference TRBV30 and TRBJ2-5, is SQTIHQWPATLVQPVGSPLSLECTVEGTSNPNLYWYRQAAGRGLQLLFYSVGIGQISSEVPQNLSASRPQDRQFILSSKKLLLSDSGFYLCAWSVGVLAGGETQYFGPGTRLLVL.

The V gene is TRBV7-9, the J gene TRBJ2-1; unclear D gene. V was pared by 5 bases and J by 5 bases, with 16 bases between. The germline V gene encodes CDR1 SEHNR and CDR2 FQNEAQ (reference sequence). The CDR3 has 15 amino acids. The CDR3 sequence: CASSLRVDWNNEQFF. CDR3 bases: TGTGCCAGCAGCCTCCGCGTGGATTGGAACAATGAGCAGTTCTTC.

The chain joins TRBV11-2 to TRBJ1-2, with D tentatively TRBD1 (5 bases). Trimming took off 0 bases at V and 8 bases at J, with 13 bases between the two ends. The germline CDR1 and CDR2 sequences are SGHAT and FQNNGV. This CDR3 has 14 amino acids. The CDR3 DNA sequence: TGTGCCAGCAGCTTAGACTGGCAGGGTGACGGCTACACCTTC. Residues: CASSLDWQGDGYTF.